The T cell receptor (beta chain) described here comes from a study of blood T cell repertoires in COVID-19. Whole-study context: Spain, Italy and the United States supplied samples that represented acute and convalescent COVID-19. Sources were T cells, B-cell-depleted T cells, or PBMCs; the material itself was cDNA or gDNA.

Sequencing used immunoSEQ multiplex PCR; TCRdb keeps in-frame clones, though not all of them. The repertoire holds a few hundred thousand clones, with about 90% as singletons. Trimming pared 4 bases from V and 0 bases from J, leaving 10 bases between. The germline gives CDR1 GTSNPN, CDR2 SVGIG (reference sequence). The CDR3 is 14 amino acids. The source of this sequence is a man between 60 and 70 years old with acute or convalescent COVID-19. The sequenced material came from peripheral blood. The V and J genes are TRBV30 and TRBJ1-3, with D unclear. The CDR3 nucleotides read TGTGCCTGGAATGTACAGCCCTCTGGAAACACCATATATTTT. Amino acid sequence: CAWNVQPSGNTIYF.